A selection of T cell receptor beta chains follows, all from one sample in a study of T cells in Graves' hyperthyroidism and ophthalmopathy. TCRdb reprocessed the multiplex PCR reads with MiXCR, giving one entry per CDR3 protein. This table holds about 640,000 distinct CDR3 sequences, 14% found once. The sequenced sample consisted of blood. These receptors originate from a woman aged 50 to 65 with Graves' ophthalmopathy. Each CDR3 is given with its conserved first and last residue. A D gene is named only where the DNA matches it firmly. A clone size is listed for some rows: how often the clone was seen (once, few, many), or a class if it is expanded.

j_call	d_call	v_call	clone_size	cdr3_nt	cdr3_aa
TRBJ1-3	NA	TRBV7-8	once	TGTGCCAGCAGCTCAGACAGCACCCTAGGTTCTGGAAACACCATATATTTT	CASSSDSTLGSGNTIYF
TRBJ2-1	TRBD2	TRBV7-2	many	TGTGCCAGCAGCGCATTTGGACTAGCGGGAGCAAATGAGCAGTTCTTC	CASSAFGLAGANEQFF
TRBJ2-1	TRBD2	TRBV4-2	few	TGTGCCAGCAGCCAAGGACCCGGTAGACTAGCGGGAGTTAATGAGCAGTTCTTC	CASSQGPGRLAGVNEQFF
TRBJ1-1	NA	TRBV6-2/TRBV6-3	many	TGTGCCAGCAGTCCCCCCGTGGTCACTGAAGCTTTCTTT	CASSPPVVTEAFF
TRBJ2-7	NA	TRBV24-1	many	TGTGCCACCAGTGACCGACTGACAGAGCAGTACTTC	CATSDRLTEQYF
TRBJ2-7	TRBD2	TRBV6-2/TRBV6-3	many	TGTGCCAGCAGTCCCGGACTAGCGGGAGGGCGACAACCGGGGTACGAGCAGTACTTC	CASSPGLAGGRQPGYEQYF
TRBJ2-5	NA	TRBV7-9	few	TGTGCCAGCAGCATCATGGAGGAGTACCAAGAGACCCAGTACTTC	CASSIMEEYQETQYF
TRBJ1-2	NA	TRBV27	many	TGTGCCAGCAGGGAGTTTGGGATGGAAGCGCATGGCTACACCTTC	CASREFGMEAHGYTF
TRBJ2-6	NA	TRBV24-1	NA	TGTGCCACCAGTGAAAGACAGGACTCTGGGGCCAACGTCCTGACTTTC	CATSERQDSGANVLTF
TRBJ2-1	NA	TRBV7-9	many	TGTGCCAGCAGCTCCGGACAAGTACGCTCCTACAATGAGCAGTTCTTC	CASSSGQVRSYNEQFF
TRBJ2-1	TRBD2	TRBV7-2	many	TGTGCCAGCAGACCGGGACTAGTTCCTGAGCAGTTCTTC	CASRPGLVPEQFF
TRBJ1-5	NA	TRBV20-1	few	TGCAGTGCTAGAGATCCGGTAGAGTCTCAGCCCCAGCATTTT	CSARDPVESQPQHF
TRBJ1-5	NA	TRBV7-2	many	TGTGCCAGCAGCTTATATCTGAGCAGGGATGGTCAGCCCCAGCATTTT	CASSLYLSRDGQPQHF
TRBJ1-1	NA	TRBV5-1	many	TGCGCCAGCAGCTTTTTTGCAGGGAGAATGAACACTGAAGCTTTCTTT	CASSFFAGRMNTEAFF
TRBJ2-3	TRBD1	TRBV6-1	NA	TGTGCCAGCAACCCCCGACAGGGATACACAGATACGCAGTATTTT	CASNPRQGYTDTQYF
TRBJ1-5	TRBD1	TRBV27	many	TGTGCCAGCAGTTCCGGGACAGGGTTAAGTGGGAGTGGCAATCAGCCCCAGCATTTT	CASSSGTGLSGSGNQPQHF
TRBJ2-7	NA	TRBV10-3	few	TGTGCCACCACCGGGCACCCCCCGTCCTACGAGCAGTACTTC	CATTGHPPSYEQYF
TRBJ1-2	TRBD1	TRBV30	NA	TGTGCCTGGAGCGCTGGGACAGCTAACTATGGCTACACCTTC	CAWSAGTANYGYTF
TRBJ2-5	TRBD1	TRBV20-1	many	TGCAGTGCCCCAACAGGGGTGGGAGAGACCCAGTACTTC	CSAPTGVGETQYF
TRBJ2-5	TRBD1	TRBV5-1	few	TGCGCCAGCAGCTTGGGGCCAAACCGGGACAGGGGGAAAGAGACCCAGTACTTC	CASSLGPNRDRGKETQYF
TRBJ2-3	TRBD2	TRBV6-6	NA	TGTGCCAGCAGTTACTCGCAGGGGGTAGCGGGAGACTCTAGCACAGATACGCAGTATTTT	CASSYSQGVAGDSSTDTQYF
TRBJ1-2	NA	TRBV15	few	TGTGCCACGGGGCAATCGTATGGCTACACCTTC	CATGQSYGYTF
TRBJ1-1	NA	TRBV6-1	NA	TGTGCCAGCAGTGAAAGAGAGGTGAACACTGAAGCTTTCTTT	CASSEREVNTEAFF
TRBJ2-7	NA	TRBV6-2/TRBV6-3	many	TGTGCCAGCAGACTCGGATTCTACGAGCAGTACTTC	CASRLGFYEQYF
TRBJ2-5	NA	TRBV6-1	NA	TGTGCCAGCAGTGAGTTAGGGGTCCGAGAGACCCAGTACTTC	CASSELGVRETQYF
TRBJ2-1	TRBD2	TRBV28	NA	TGTGCCAGCAGTTGGGGGACTAGTGGGGAGCAGTTCTTC	CASSWGTSGEQFF
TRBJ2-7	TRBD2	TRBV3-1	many	TGTGCCAGCAGCCCACGTCCTAGCGGAGCCTCCTACGAGCAGTACTTC	CASSPRPSGASYEQYF